These 18 T cell receptor beta chains were sequenced from one sample in a study of blood T cell repertoires in COVID-19. Generated by immunoSEQ multiplex PCR, the TCRdb table keeps only in-frame clones and is missing some. The sample has tens of thousands of clones, 90% to 95% seen once. The sample consisted of peripheral blood. Receptor source: a man aged 55 to 69 with active or convalescent COVID-19.

The V call is TRBV10-3, the J call TRBJ1-5; 7 nucleotides line up with TRBD1. Trimming at V came to 3 bases and at J to 2 bases, leaving 4 bases not matched to a gene. The CDR3 has 15 residues. CDR1 is ENHRY and CDR2 is SYGVKD in the germline V gene. The CDR3 DNA reads TGTGCCATCAGTGAAGGGGGCGTAGGCAATCAGCCCCAGCATTTT. This translates into CAISEGGVGNQPQHF.

The rearrangement uses TRBV10-3 and TRBJ1-1, with D unresolved. Germline CDR1 ENHRY, CDR2 SYGVKD. CDR3 length: 15 amino acids. The ends were cut back, 5 bases at V and 8 bases at J, with 21 bases in the middle. The CDR3 nucleotides are TGTGCCATCAGTCAAATAGAGAGGGCAGGAGGGGAAGCTTTCTTT. Translated: CAISQIERAGGEAFF.

The chain recombines TRBV10-3 with TRBJ2-1, with TRBD2 identical over 11 bases. V dropped 5 bases and J dropped 5; count of bases not matched to a gene: 2. CDR1 is ENHRY and CDR2 is SYGVKD in the germline V gene. This CDR3 is built from 14 residues. DNA for the CDR3: TGTGCCATCAGTCTAGCGGGGGGCCACAATGAGCAGTTCTTC. Translating it yields CAISLAGGHNEQFF.

This chain uses TRBV9 with TRBJ1-1, with D tentatively TRBD1 (6 bases). This CDR3 is 16 amino acids long. V was cut by 0 bases and J by 1 base, with 13 bases left in between. The germline gives CDR1 SGDLS, CDR2 YYNGEE. The CDR3 loop reads CASSVAGRGQNTEAFF. The DNA of the CDR3 is TGTGCCAGCAGCGTAGCCGGCCGGGGACAGAACACTGAAGCTTTCTTT.

The J gene is TRBJ2-3, the V gene TRBV20-1; TRBD2 might be the D (7 bases). Germline CDR1 is DFQATT and CDR2 is SNEGSKA (reference sequence). The CDR3 totals 16 residues. V was shortened by 3 bases and J by 0 bases, with 16 bases between the two germline ends. CDR3 DNA sequence: TGCAGTGCTAGTGGATACGGGGGGCCCAGCACAGATACGCAGTATTTT. As protein: CSASGYGGPSTDTQYF.

The chain is built from TRBV2 and TRBJ1-2; TRBD1 might be the D (6 bases). Trimming left V 5 bases short and J 5 bases short, with 15 bases between. CDR3 length equals 14 residues. Germline-derived CDR1 and CDR2 are SNHLY and FYNNEI. The CDR3 spells CASSWAGAYYGYTF. CDR3 DNA sequence: TGTGCCAGCAGTTGGGCAGGGGCCTATTATGGCTACACCTTC. Based on the CDR3 plus reference TRBV2 and TRBJ1-2, the full variable domain is EPEVTQTPSHQVTQMGQEVILRCVPISNHLYFYWYRQILGQKVEFLVSFYNNEISEKSEIFDDQFSVERPDGSNFTLKIRSTKLEDSAMYFCASSWAGAYYGYTFGSGTRLTVV.

This clone was seen once. The rearrangement joins TRBV27 to TRBJ1-1; possible D gene TRBD1, 6 bases. The germline V gene encodes CDR1 MNHEY and CDR2 SMNVEV (reference sequence). Trimming shortened V by 6 bases and J by 1 base, and 12 bases separated the two germline ends. The CDR3 is 14 amino acids. The CDR3 nucleotides read TGTGCCAGCAGCCTTGTACAGGGGAACACTGAAGCTTTCTTT. This encodes CASSLVQGNTEAFF.

The chain is built from TRBV5-1 and TRBJ1-3, with TRBD1 identical over 8 bases. Germline values: CDR1 SGHRS, CDR2 YFSETQ. CDR3 length: 17 residues. With V trimmed by 0 bases and J by 1 base, 6 bases remained unmatched. The CDR3 DNA reads as TGCGCCAGCAGCTTGGACTGGACAGGGTTTTCTGGAAACACCATATATTTT. Translation gives CASSLDWTGFSGNTIYF.

The CDR3 bases are TGTGCCATCAGTGAGTCCGGAGGGACAGGGGTGCACGGCTACACCTTC. Translated: CAISESGGTGVHGYTF. The V call is TRBV10-3, the J call TRBJ1-2, with 10 nucleotides matching TRBD1. This CDR3 spans 16 amino acids. Germline CDR1 ENHRY, CDR2 SYGVKD. The V segment lost 0 bases and the J segment 8 bases; nucleotides outside the gene matches: 9.

V and J are TRBV27 and TRBJ1-2; 11 positions match TRBD1. The trim removed 5 bases at V and 8 bases at J, leaving 16 bases unmatched. This CDR3 is 17 amino acids long. In germline, CDR1 is MNHEY, CDR2 SMNVEV (reference sequence). The CDR3 sequence: CASSHRTGGVALGGYTF. The DNA for the CDR3 is TGTGCCAGCAGTCATCGGACAGGGGGCGTCGCTTTGGGGGGCTACACCTTC.

CDR3 in DNA: TGTGCCAGCAGCCCCACTAGAAGCACAGATACGCAGTATTTT. It is translated as CASSPTRSTDTQYF. V is TRBV9 and J is TRBJ2-3; tentatively, D is TRBD2 (5 bases). CDR1 SGDLS and CDR2 YYNGEE come from the germline V gene. Trimming cost V 4 bases and J 0 bases, with 9 bases left between them. The CDR3 has 14 amino acids.

V usage is TRBV7-3 and J usage is TRBJ2-1; TRBD1 aligns across 9 bases. Germline trimming cut 4 bases from V and 2 bases from J; bases unmatched to any gene: 12. The CDR3 sequence is 18 residues long. CDR1 and CDR2 from the germline V gene are SGHTA and FQGTGA. This CDR3 reads CASSSGQGSTITYNEQFF. The DNA of the CDR3 is TGTGCCAGCAGCTCGGGACAGGGTTCAACAATCACCTACAATGAGCAGTTCTTC.

The chain recombines TRBV19 with TRBJ2-5; D is possibly TRBD2 (7 bases). V was clipped by 3 bases and J by 4 bases, with 15 bases between them. Per the germline V gene, CDR1 is LNHDA and CDR2 is SQIVND (reference sequence). The CDR3 is 15 amino acids. The CDR3 loop reads CASSMRGGAGETQYF. The DNA of the CDR3 is TGTGCCAGTAGTATGCGTGGGGGGGCAGGAGAGACCCAGTACTTC.

V is TRBV28 and J is TRBJ2-1, with TRBD2 identical over 11 bases. The length of the CDR3 is 15 residues. V was clipped by 3 bases and J by 9 bases; unmatched bases: 7. Germline loops: CDR1 MDHEN, CDR2 SYDVKM. The CDR3 sequence is CASSLGIAGGGEQFF. The CDR3 DNA reads TGTGCCAGCAGTTTGGGTATAGCGGGAGGGGGTGAGCAGTTCTTC.

The chain is built from TRBV7-2 and TRBJ2-3; TRBD2 is a possible D gene (5 bases). The V gene's germline CDR1 is SGHTA and CDR2 FQGNSA. This CDR3 region has 16 residues. Trimming removed 1 base at V and 1 base at J, with 12 bases between. Written as DNA, the CDR3 is TGTGCCAGCAGCTTAGGAGGAGGCAGCGGCACAGATACGCAGTATTTT. This gives the protein CASSLGGGSGTDTQYF. Drawing the rest from reference TRBV7-2 and TRBJ2-3, the complete variable domain is GAGVSQSPSNKVTEKGKDVELRCDPISGHTALYWYRQSLGQGLEFLIYFQGNSAPDKSGLPSDRFSAERTGGSVSTLTIQRTQQEDSAVYLCASSLGGGSGTDTQYFGPGTRLTVL.

The V and J genes are TRBV29-1 and TRBJ2-3, with 12 bases lining up with TRBD2. Germline CDR1 reads SQVTM; CDR2 reads ANQGSEA. The CDR3 length is 15 residues. Trimming took 6 bases from V and 2 from J; bases not matched to a gene: 6. The CDR3 region is CSVATSGGSTDTQYF. The CDR3 DNA sequence: TGCAGCGTAGCAACTAGCGGGGGGTCCACAGATACGCAGTATTTT.

The chain combines TRBV5-1 with TRBJ2-3, with 9 bases lining up with TRBD2. The CDR3 has 14 residues. Germline V gene sequence: CDR1 SGHRS, CDR2 YFSETQ. The J segment lost 4 bases and the V segment lost 5 bases, leaving 5 bases of the junction unmatched. CDR3: CASRTTSGPDTQYF. The CDR3 nucleotides read TGCGCCAGCAGAACGACTAGCGGCCCAGATACGCAGTATTTT. Supplemented by reference TRBV5-1 and TRBJ2-3, the full variable domain reads KAGVTQTPRYLIKTRGQQVTLSCSPISGHRSVSWYQQTPGQGLQFLFEYFSETQRNKGNFPGRFSGRQFSNSRSEMNVSTLELGDSALYLCASRTTSGPDTQYFGPGTRLTVL.

J is TRBJ1-6 and V is TRBV15; D is undetermined. The CDR3 runs 15 residues. V was trimmed by 1 base and J by 7 bases, leaving 11 bases between them. Germline values: CDR1 LNHNV, CDR2 YYDKDF (reference sequence). The CDR3 protein is CATSRGQDRNSPLHF. CDR3 bases: TGTGCCACCAGCAGAGGTCAGGATCGGAATTCACCCCTCCACTTT.